A single sample gave rise to the 32 T cell receptor beta chains below, sequenced in a study of cytomegalovirus exposure and HLA in healthy donors. Primers: 60 Vbeta forward and 13 Jbeta reverse. The assay was immunoSEQ multiplex PCR, and TCRdb's table has in-frame clones only and misses some. The sample includes roughly 100,000 clones. Sequencing was carried out using PBMCs. The receptors were gathered from a man between 40 and 49 years old in good health and CMV-seronegative.

The chain carries TRBV2 and TRBJ1-4; the match to TRBD1 covers 9 bases. Trimming cost V 6 bases and J 6 bases; bases outside gene matches: 8. Germline loops: CDR1 SNHLY, CDR2 FYNNEI. This CDR3 is built from 15 residues. CDR3 DNA: TGTGCCAGCAGGAACCGGGACAGGGCGGATGAAAAACTGTTTTTT. It codes for CASRNRDRADEKLFF.

This sequence joins TRBV10-2 and TRBJ2-5, with D perhaps matching TRBD1 (6 bases). V was cut by 6 bases and J by 5 bases, with 13 bases left in between. This CDR3 comprises 13 residues. Germline V CDR1 and CDR2: WSHSY, SAAADI. CDR3 protein: CASSETQGETQYF. CDR3 nucleotides: TGCGCCAGCAGCGAGACCCAGGGGGAGACCCAGTACTTC.

The V and J genes are TRBV6-5 and TRBJ2-3, with 11 bases that match TRBD1. V trimming: 3 bases; J trimming: 5 bases; junction bases outside the gene matches: 7. The CDR3 loop spans 16 amino acids. Germline V gene lookup returns CDR1 MNHEY and CDR2 SVGAGI. CDR3 nucleotides: TGTGCCAGCAGTTATCGTGGACAGGGGGCAGGAGATACGCAGTATTTT. This codes for CASSYRGQGAGDTQYF.

The CDR3 coding sequence is TGTGCCAGCAGTGTCGAGGCAAGCACAGATACGCAGTATTTT. Residues: CASSVEASTDTQYF. The chain couples TRBV2 to TRBJ2-3; D gene ambiguous. This CDR3 has 14 amino acids. Germline CDR1 SNHLY, CDR2 FYNNEI. Between the trimmed V and J ends, which lost 4 bases and 0 bases, there was a span of 8 bases.

The J gene is TRBJ2-2, the V gene TRBV10-2; 7 bases agree with TRBD1. The CDR3 sequence is 16 residues long. V dropped 3 bases and J dropped 0; count of bases not matched to a gene: 4. The germline V gene encodes CDR1 WSHSY and CDR2 SAAADI. The CDR3 spells CASSDRTGANTGELFF. DNA of the CDR3: TGCGCCAGCAGTGATCGGACAGGTGCGAACACCGGGGAGCTGTTTTTT.

The CDR3 DNA reads TGTGCCAGCGCCACGACAGGGATTGGCTACGAGCAGTACTTC. The encoded protein is CASATTGIGYEQYF. This chain joins TRBV5-6 and TRBJ2-7, with 7 bases that match TRBD1. Germline V gene sequence: CDR1 SGHDT, CDR2 YYEEEE. The CDR3 loop spans 14 amino acids. J was trimmed by 3 bases and V by 7 bases; bases with no gene match: 10.

This sequence joins TRBV6-5 and TRBJ2-5; D is undetermined. The CDR3 runs to 14 residues. V lost 4 bases and J lost 5, with 14 bases in between. Germline V gives CDR1 MNHEY, CDR2 SVGAGI. This CDR3 is CASSSPGLAETQYF. DNA of the CDR3: TGTGCCAGCAGTTCCCCCGGTCTCGCGGAGACCCAGTACTTC.

V and J are TRBV29-1 and TRBJ2-1, with D possibly being TRBD1 (6 bases). Trimming cost V 3 bases and J 8 bases, with 14 bases left between them. CDR1 is SQVTM, CDR2 ANQGSEA, per germline. This CDR3 comprises 13 residues. DNA for the CDR3: TGCAGCGTTGATCTGGGGGCAGGCTATGAGCAGTTCTTC. The encoded protein is CSVDLGAGYEQFF.

This chain uses TRBV6-6 with TRBJ1-6; tentatively, D is TRBD1 (6 bases). Germline V gene sequence: CDR1 MNHNY, CDR2 SVGAGI (reference sequence). This CDR3 comprises 14 residues. V was clipped by 4 bases and J by 7 bases, with 11 bases between them. CDR3 sequence reads: CASSSAGGNSPLHF. The CDR3 nucleotides read TGTGCCAGCAGTTCGGCGGGGGGCAATTCACCCCTCCACTTT.

The rearrangement links TRBV6-5 to TRBJ2-7; 10 bases map to TRBD2. With V trimmed by 0 bases and J by 4 bases, 6 bases remained unmatched. Germline-derived CDR1 and CDR2 are MNHEY and SVGAGI. The CDR3 runs to 16 residues. CDR3 region: CASSYSIASGSYEQYF. The CDR3 DNA reads as TGTGCCAGCAGTTACTCGATCGCTAGCGGGAGTTACGAGCAGTACTTC.

V usage is TRBV6-9 and J usage is TRBJ2-1; TRBD2 aligns across 10 bases. J gave up 0 bases and V 2 bases, and 7 bases lay outside the gene matches. Germline-derived CDR1 and CDR2 are MNHGY and SVAAGI. CDR3 length: 18 residues. The CDR3 DNA reads as TGTGCCAGCAGTTATAGTACACTAGCGGGGAGCTCCTACAATGAGCAGTTCTTC. Translated, it gives CASSYSTLAGSSYNEQFF.

This chain uses TRBV30 with TRBJ1-1; 7 positions agree with TRBD1. Per the germline V gene, CDR1 is GTSNPN and CDR2 is SVGIG (reference sequence). The CDR3 length is 15 residues. V shed 0 bases and J 5 bases; nucleotides not matched to a gene: 9. The CDR3 sequence is CAWSVGGQLGTEAFF. CDR3 DNA sequence: TGTGCCTGGAGTGTAGGGGGACAGTTGGGAACTGAAGCTTTCTTT.

The V call is TRBV19, the J call TRBJ2-5; perhaps TRBD2 as D (5 bases). The J call may be in error: the DNA end matches TRBJ2-7 better. The V gene's germline CDR1 is LNHDA and CDR2 SQIVND (reference sequence). There are 15 residues in the CDR3. The CDR3 bases are TGTGCCAGTAGTATCGATGCGGGTAGCTCCTACGAGCAGTACTTC. It codes for CASSIDAGSSYEQYF.

The chain uses TRBV7-9 and TRBJ2-7; 9 bases match TRBD1. J was trimmed by 4 bases and V by 5 bases; bases with no gene match: 12. The CDR3 is 16 amino acids. Germline CDR1 is SEHNR and CDR2 is FQNEAQ (reference sequence). The CDR3 nucleotides read TGTGCCAGCAGCCCACGAGAGTCCGGGACAGGGTACGAGCAGTACTTC. It yields the protein CASSPRESGTGYEQYF.

The chain uses TRBV6-1 and TRBJ2-5, with 11 nucleotides matching TRBD1. Germline V lookup: CDR1 MNHNS, CDR2 SASEGT. V was clipped by 8 bases and J by 4 bases; unmatched bases: 6. The CDR3 runs 14 residues. The CDR3 DNA is TGTGCCAGCCGGACAGGGGGCCCCTCAGAGACCCAGTACTTC. Encoded protein: CASRTGGPSETQYF.

DNA for the CDR3: TGTGCCAGCTCTTCAGACAGGGCCTATGGCTACACCTTC. Encoded protein: CASSSDRAYGYTF. The gene calls are TRBV18 and TRBJ1-2, with 7 bases identical to TRBD1. Germline V CDR1 and CDR2: KGHSH, LQKENI. The V gene end was trimmed by 6 bases and the J gene end by 4 bases; junction bases not matched to a gene: 5. The CDR3 extends over 13 amino acids.

The genes are TRBV5-8 and TRBJ1-1; TRBD1 might be the D (6 bases). The CDR3 totals 15 residues. Germline V gene data show CDR1 as SGHTS and CDR2 as YDEGEE. Trimming removed 4 bases at V and 4 bases at J, with 17 bases between. CDR3 bases: TGTGCCAGCAGCCTTACCCCGACAGGCGGCACTGAAGCTTTCTTT. Translated, it gives CASSLTPTGGTEAFF.

This rearrangement joins TRBV29-1 to TRBJ2-1; 13 nucleotides agree with TRBD2. The CDR3 is 13 amino acids. With 8 bases clipped from V and 9 bases from J, the junction kept 7 bases outside the gene matches. Germline values: CDR1 SQVTM, CDR2 ANQGSEA. The CDR3: CSFGLAGASEQFF. CDR3 DNA sequence: TGCAGCTTCGGACTAGCGGGAGCCAGTGAGCAGTTCTTC.

J is TRBJ1-4 and V is TRBV5-1; D is unresolved. The length of the CDR3 is 15 residues. CDR1 is SGHRS and CDR2 is YFSETQ in the germline V gene. Trimming cost V 2 bases and J 7 bases, with 15 bases left between them. The CDR3 spells CASSLGRTVGEKLFF. The CDR3 DNA is TGCGCCAGCAGCTTAGGGCGGACTGTGGGTGAAAAACTGTTTTTT.

This chain joins TRBV29-1 and TRBJ1-5; a weak D match, TRBD1 (6 bases). With 4 bases removed from V and 4 bases from J, the gap between germline ends came to 11 bases. Per germline, CDR1 SQVTM and CDR2 ANQGSEA. There are 13 residues in the CDR3. In DNA, the CDR3 is TGCAGCGTTGGTGGACAGCCTAATCAGCCCCAGCATTTT. Translating gives CSVGGQPNQPQHF.

The chain uses TRBV11-2 and TRBJ2-7; a weak D match, TRBD2 (6 bases). The V end lost 1 base, the J end lost 9 bases, and 25 bases lay between the germline ends. The germline gives CDR1 SGHAT, CDR2 FQNNGV. This CDR3 contains 17 residues. The CDR3 loop is CASSLAVLGGPTSRQYF. CDR3 bases: TGTGCCAGCAGCTTAGCAGTCTTGGGGGGACCTACGAGTAGGCAGTACTTC.

V and J are TRBV7-2 and TRBJ2-7; TRBD2 might be the D (5 bases). The CDR3 spans 14 residues. The germline CDR1 and CDR2 sequences are SGHTA and FQGNSA. V dropped 6 bases and J dropped 0 bases, with 12 bases sitting between them. The chain's CDR3 is CASRTLGSSYEQYF. The CDR3 DNA reads TGTGCCAGCAGGACACTAGGAAGCTCCTACGAGCAGTACTTC.

V gene TRBV6-1 combines with J gene TRBJ1-5; D is possibly TRBD1 (5 bases). The CDR3 loop spans 14 amino acids. V was cut by 7 bases and J by 8 bases, with 18 bases left in between. Germline CDR1 and CDR2: MNHNS and SASEGT. In nucleotides, the CDR3 is TGTGCCAGCATGAACCCAGGGCGCGTGGAGCCCCAGCATTTT. As protein: CASMNPGRVEPQHF.

The chain has TRBV7-9 and TRBJ1-4; the D is unclear. V lost 10 bases and J 6 bases, leaving 12 bases between the germline ends. Germline values: CDR1 SEHNR, CDR2 FQNEAQ (reference sequence). CDR3 size: 12 residues. CDR3 loop: CATTKGDEKLFF. The CDR3 nucleotides read TGTGCCACCACCAAGGGAGATGAAAAACTGTTTTTT. Looking up the rest from reference TRBV7-9 and TRBJ1-4 gives the full variable domain: DTGVSQNPRHKITKRGQNVTFRCDPISEHNRLYWYRQTLGQGPEFLTYFQNEAQLEKSRLLSDRFSAERPKGSFSTLEIQRTEQGDSAMYLCATTKGDEKLFFGSGTQLSVL.

The rearrangement links TRBV18 to TRBJ1-4, with D unresolved. CDR1 KGHSH and CDR2 LQKENI come from the germline V gene. CDR3 length equals 14 residues. Trimming cost V 3 bases and J 8 bases, with 13 bases left between them. The CDR3 spells CASSPSRGPEKLFF. The CDR3 DNA reads as TGTGCCAGCTCACCTTCAAGAGGTCCCGAAAAACTGTTTTTT.

V usage is TRBV19 and J usage is TRBJ2-2; 7 bases are shared with TRBD1. The CDR3 totals 14 residues. CDR1 is LNHDA and CDR2 is SQIVND in the germline V gene (reference sequence). The V and J ends lost 3 bases and 4 bases, in that order; junction bases with no gene match: 2. CDR3 nucleotides: TGTGCCAGTAGTATCGACAGGGTCACCGGGGAGCTGTTTTTT. Translated: CASSIDRVTGELFF.

The chain couples TRBV12-1 to TRBJ2-3; TRBD2, the table's D call, was not compared with the DNA. TRBV12-1 is given as a pseudogene. The CDR3 runs 17 residues. DNA of the CDR3: TGTGCCAGCAGCCCGACGGGTAGCGGGGGCCCCACAGATACGCAGTATTTT. Translated, it gives CASSPTGSGGPTDTQYF.

The chain couples TRBV2 to TRBJ1-5; 7 nucleotides agree with TRBD1. Trimming cost V 2 bases and J 1 base; bases outside gene matches: 5. The CDR3 sequence is 16 residues long. Germline CDR1 reads SNHLY; CDR2 reads FYNNEI. The CDR3 nucleotides read TGTGCCAGCAGTGAACCCGGGACAGTGAGCAATCAGCCCCAGCATTTT. The encoded protein is CASSEPGTVSNQPQHF.

V is TRBV5-1 and J is TRBJ1-4; possible D gene TRBD1, 6 bases. The CDR3 spans 15 residues. Trimming pared 3 bases from V and 7 bases from J, leaving 16 bases between. CDR1 is SGHRS, CDR2 YFSETQ, per germline. The chain's CDR3 is CASSYVGGAAEKLFF. The CDR3 DNA reads TGCGCCAGCAGCTACGTCGGGGGGGCGGCTGAAAAACTGTTTTTT. Supplemented by reference TRBV5-1 and TRBJ1-4, the full variable domain reads KAGVTQTPRYLIKTRGQQVTLSCSPISGHRSVSWYQQTPGQGLQFLFEYFSETQRNKGNFPGRFSGRQFSNSRSEMNVSTLELGDSALYLCASSYVGGAAEKLFFGSGTQLSVL.

The chain joins TRBV6-5 to TRBJ1-2, with D possibly TRBD1 on 5 matching bases. Trimming cost V 7 bases and J 4 bases, with 13 bases left between them. This CDR3 has 13 amino acids. CDR1 MNHEY and CDR2 SVGAGI come from the germline V gene. The chain's CDR3 is CASTRDSGYGYTF. CDR3 DNA: TGTGCCAGCACTCGAGACAGTGGCTATGGCTACACCTTC.

The chain is built from TRBV4-3 and TRBJ1-2; TRBD1 matches 8 bases. The J segment lost 4 bases and the V segment lost 5 bases, leaving 12 bases of the junction unmatched. CDR1 LGHNA and CDR2 YSLEER come from the germline V gene. The CDR3 is 16 residues long. The CDR3 protein is CASSAHPGGSRYGYTF. The DNA for the CDR3 is TGCGCCAGCAGCGCCCACCCAGGGGGCTCACGCTATGGCTACACCTTC.

The chain uses TRBV14 and TRBJ2-2, with 9 nucleotides matching TRBD1. The germline CDR1 and CDR2 sequences are SGHDN and FVKESK. Trimming took 2 bases from V and 10 from J; bases not matched to a gene: 8. This CDR3 region has 15 residues. The CDR3 DNA is TGTGCCAGCAGCCAATTGGGAAGACAGGGGGAGGAGCTGTTTTTT. Its protein product is CASSQLGRQGEELFF.